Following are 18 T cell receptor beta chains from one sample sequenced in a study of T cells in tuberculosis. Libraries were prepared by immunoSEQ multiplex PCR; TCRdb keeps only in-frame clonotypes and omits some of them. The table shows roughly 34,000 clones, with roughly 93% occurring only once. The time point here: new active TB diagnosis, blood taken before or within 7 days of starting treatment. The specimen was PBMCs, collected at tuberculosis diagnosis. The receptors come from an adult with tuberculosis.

The CDR3 nucleotides are TGTGCCAGCATCAGAGAGGGGGATCAGCCCCAGCATTTT. It is translated as CASIREGDQPQHF. The V and J genes are TRBV2 and TRBJ1-5; a weak D match, TRBD1 (6 bases). Trimming shortened V by 7 bases and J by 5 bases, and 12 bases separated the two germline ends. The CDR3 length is 13 residues. Germline V gene lookup returns CDR1 SNHLY and CDR2 FYNNEI. Full variable domain (remainder filled in from reference TRBV2 and TRBJ1-5): EPEVTQTPSHQVTQMGQEVILRCVPISNHLYFYWYRQILGQKVEFLVSFYNNEISEKSEIFDDQFSVERPDGSNFTLKIRSTKLEDSAMYFCASIREGDQPQHFGDGTRLSIL.

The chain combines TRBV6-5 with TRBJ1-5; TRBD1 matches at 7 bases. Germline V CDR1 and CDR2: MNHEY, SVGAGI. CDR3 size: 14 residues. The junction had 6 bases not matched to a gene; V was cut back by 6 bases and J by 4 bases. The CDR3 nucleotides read TGTGCCAGCAGGACGAGACAGGGTAATCAGCCCCAGCATTTT. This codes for CASRTRQGNQPQHF.

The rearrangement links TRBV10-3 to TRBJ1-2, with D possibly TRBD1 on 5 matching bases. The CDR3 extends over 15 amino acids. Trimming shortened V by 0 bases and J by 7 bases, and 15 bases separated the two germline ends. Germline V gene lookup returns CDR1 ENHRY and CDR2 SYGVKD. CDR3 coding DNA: TGTGCCATCAGTGAGTCTGGGACGGCGGGGAGTGGCTACACCTTC. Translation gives CAISESGTAGSGYTF.

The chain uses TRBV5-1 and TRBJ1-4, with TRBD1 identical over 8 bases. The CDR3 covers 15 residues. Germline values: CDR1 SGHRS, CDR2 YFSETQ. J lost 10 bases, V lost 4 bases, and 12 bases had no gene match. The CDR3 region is CASSVGTGQVGKLFF. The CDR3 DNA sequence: TGCGCCAGCAGCGTGGGGACAGGCCAGGTGGGAAAACTGTTTTTT.

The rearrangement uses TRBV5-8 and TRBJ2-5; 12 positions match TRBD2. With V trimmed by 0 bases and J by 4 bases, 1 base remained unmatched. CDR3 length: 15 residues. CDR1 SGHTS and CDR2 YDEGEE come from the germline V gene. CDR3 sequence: CASSLELAGGETQYF. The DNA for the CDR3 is TGTGCCAGCAGCTTGGAACTAGCGGGGGGAGAGACCCAGTACTTC. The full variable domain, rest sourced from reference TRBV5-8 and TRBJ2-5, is EAGVTQSPTHLIKTRGQQATLRCSPISGHTSVYWYQQALGLGLQFLLWYDEGEERNRGNFPPRFSGRQFPNYSSELNVNALELEDSALYLCASSLELAGGETQYFGPGTRLLVL.

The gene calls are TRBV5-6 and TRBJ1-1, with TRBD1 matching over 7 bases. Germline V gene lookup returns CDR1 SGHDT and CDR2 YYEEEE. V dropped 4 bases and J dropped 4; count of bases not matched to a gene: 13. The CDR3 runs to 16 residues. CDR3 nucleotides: TGTGCCAGCAGCACCGCTGGGGGGCAGGGGGTCACTGAAGCTTTCTTT. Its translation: CASSTAGGQGVTEAFF.

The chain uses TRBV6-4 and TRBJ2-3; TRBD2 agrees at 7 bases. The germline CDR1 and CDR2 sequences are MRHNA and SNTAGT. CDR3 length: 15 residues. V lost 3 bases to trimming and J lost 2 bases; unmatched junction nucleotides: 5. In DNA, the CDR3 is TGTGCCAGCAGTGAAAGAGCGGGGAACACAGATACGCAGTATTTT. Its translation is CASSERAGNTDTQYF.

CDR3: CASSYSGGLAKNIQYF. The CDR3 DNA is TGTGCCAGCAGTTACTCGGGGGGTTTAGCCAAAAACATTCAGTACTTC. The chain recombines TRBV6-5 with TRBJ2-4, with D possibly matching TRBD2 (6 bases). CDR3 length: 16 amino acids. The V and J ends lost 0 bases and 0 bases respectively, with 9 bases between them. Germline loops: CDR1 MNHEY, CDR2 SVGAGI.

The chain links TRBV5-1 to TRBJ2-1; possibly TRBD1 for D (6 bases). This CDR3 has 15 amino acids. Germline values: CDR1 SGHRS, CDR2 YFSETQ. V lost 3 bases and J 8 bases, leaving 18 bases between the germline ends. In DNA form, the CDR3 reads TGCGCCAGCAGCTCCTCAGGGGACCTAAGCTATGAGCAGTTCTTC. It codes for CASSSSGDLSYEQFF.

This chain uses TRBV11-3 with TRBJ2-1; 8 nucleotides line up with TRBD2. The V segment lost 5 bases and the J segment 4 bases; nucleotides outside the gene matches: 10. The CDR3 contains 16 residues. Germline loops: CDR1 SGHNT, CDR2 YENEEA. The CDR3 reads CASSPRGGAAYNEQFF. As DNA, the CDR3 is TGTGCCAGCAGCCCTCGGGGGGGGGCAGCTTACAATGAGCAGTTCTTC.

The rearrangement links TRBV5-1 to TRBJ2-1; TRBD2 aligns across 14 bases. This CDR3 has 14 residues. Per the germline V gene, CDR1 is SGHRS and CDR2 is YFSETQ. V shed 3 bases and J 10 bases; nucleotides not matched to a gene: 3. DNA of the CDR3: TGCGCCAGCAGCTCGGGACTAGCGGGAGTCGAGCAGTTCTTC. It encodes CASSSGLAGVEQFF.

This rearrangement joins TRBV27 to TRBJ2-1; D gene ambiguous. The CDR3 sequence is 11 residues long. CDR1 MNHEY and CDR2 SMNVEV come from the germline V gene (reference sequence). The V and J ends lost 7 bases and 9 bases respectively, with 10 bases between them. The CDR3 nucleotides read TGTGCCAGCAAGATAAGCGCTGAGCAGTTCTTC. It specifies CASKISAEQFF.

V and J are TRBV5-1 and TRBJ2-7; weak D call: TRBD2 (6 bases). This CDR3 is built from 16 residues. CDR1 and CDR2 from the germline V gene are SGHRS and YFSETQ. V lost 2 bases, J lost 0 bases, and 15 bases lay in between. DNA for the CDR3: TGCGCCAGCAGCTTCGCGGCGGGGAGGAGCTCCTACGAGCAGTACTTC. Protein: CASSFAAGRSSYEQYF.

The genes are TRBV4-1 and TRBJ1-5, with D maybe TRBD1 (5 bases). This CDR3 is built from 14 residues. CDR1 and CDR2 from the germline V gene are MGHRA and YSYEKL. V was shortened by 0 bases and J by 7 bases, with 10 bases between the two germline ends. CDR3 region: CASSQDQGGQPQHF. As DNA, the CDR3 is TGCGCCAGCAGCCAAGATCAGGGCGGACAGCCCCAGCATTTT.

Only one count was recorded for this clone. The CDR3 coding sequence is TGTGCCAGTAGTATAGATCAGCAGGCTAACTATGGCTACACCTTC. Its translation: CASSIDQQANYGYTF. The chain carries TRBV19 and TRBJ1-2, with no clear D. Per germline, CDR1 LNHDA and CDR2 SQIVND (reference sequence). With 0 bases removed from V and 0 bases from J, the gap between germline ends came to 8 bases. The CDR3 is 15 residues long. Combining the CDR3 with reference TRBV19 and TRBJ1-2 gives the whole variable domain DGGITQSPKYLFRKEGQNVTLSCEQNLNHDAMYWYRQDPGQGLRLIYYSQIVNDFQKGDIAEGYSVSREKKESFPLTVTSAQKNPTAFYLCASSIDQQANYGYTFGSGTRLTVV.

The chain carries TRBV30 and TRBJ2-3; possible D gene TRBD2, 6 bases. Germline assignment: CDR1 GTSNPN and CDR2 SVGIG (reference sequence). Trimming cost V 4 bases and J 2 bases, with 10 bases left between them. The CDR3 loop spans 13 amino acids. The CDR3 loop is CAWNRDFTDTQYF. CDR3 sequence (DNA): TGTGCCTGGAACCGGGACTTCACAGATACGCAGTATTTT.

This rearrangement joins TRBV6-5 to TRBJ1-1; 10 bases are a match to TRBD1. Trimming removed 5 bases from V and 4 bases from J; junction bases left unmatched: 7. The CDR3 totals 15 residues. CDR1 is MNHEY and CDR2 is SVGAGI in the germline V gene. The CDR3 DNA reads TGTGCCAGCAGTCCTCCCGGGACAGGGGCCACTGAAGCTTTCTTT. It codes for CASSPPGTGATEAFF.

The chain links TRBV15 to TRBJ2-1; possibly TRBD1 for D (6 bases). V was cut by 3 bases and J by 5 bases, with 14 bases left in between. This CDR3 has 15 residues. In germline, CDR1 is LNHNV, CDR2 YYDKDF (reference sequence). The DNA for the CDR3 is TGTGCCACCAGCAGGAGCCCCCCAGGGGACAATGAGCAGTTCTTC. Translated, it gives CATSRSPPGDNEQFF.